This TCR beta chain appears in the sequencing data of a study of response to subunit inactivated influenza vaccine. TCRdb independently ran MiXCR on the RT-PCR reads; one entry per CDR3 protein. The sample has 500,000 to 750,000 distinct CDR3 sequences, 13% to 15% seen once. This clonotype has a handful of counts. What it recognizes is unknown. The CDR3 is 15 residues long. V was clipped by 1 base and J by 2 bases; unmatched bases: 1. The V gene's germline CDR1 is DFQATT and CDR2 SNEGSKA (reference sequence). Study-wide points: New T cells are recruited in small numbers by each seasonal influenza vaccination, according to the authors' suggestion.

The sample was PBMCs from blood, taken 11 to 12 days after vaccination. The rearrangement joins TRBV20-1 to TRBJ2-1; 11 bases are a match to TRBD1. The receptor was isolated from a man aged 50 or older who received an inactivated influenza vaccine. CDR3 sequence: CSARAGQGAYNEQFF. CDR3 DNA: TGCAGTGCTAGAGCGGGACAGGGGGCCTACAATGAGCAGTTCTTC.